These 16 T cell receptor beta chains originate from one sample sequenced in a study of CD8+ T cells in alopecia areata. cDNA prepared by RNA extraction and subsequent reverse transcription served as the template for sequencing. TCRdb keeps only in-frame clones here, not all; method: immunoSEQ multiplex PCR. This table has around 120,000 clones, more than 45% appearing once. Treatment indicated: oral pan-JAK inhibitor, 5-10 mg twice daily. The material was CD4+ T cells sorted from blood, obtained at week 4, from a patient treated with tofacitinib. The receptors were gathered from a human donor with alopecia areata.

This chain uses TRBV7-6 with TRBJ1-4, with a weak D call TRBD1 (6 bases). Per the germline V gene, CDR1 is SGHVS and CDR2 is FNYEAQ. There are 15 residues in the CDR3. The germline V and J ends were trimmed by 3 bases and 8 bases, with 16 bases remaining between them. The CDR3 loop is CASSFLGQSGEKLFF. CDR3 nucleotide sequence: TGTGCCAGCAGCTTTCTGGGACAATCAGGCGAAAAACTGTTTTTT.

The V gene is TRBV4-1, the J gene TRBJ2-2; 8 positions agree with TRBD2. V lost 4 bases, J lost 2 bases, and 6 bases stayed unmatched. The CDR3 is 16 amino acids. Per the germline V gene, CDR1 is MGHRA and CDR2 is YSYEKL. CDR3 in amino acids: CASSLTSGLNTGELFF. In nucleotides, the CDR3 is TGCGCCAGCAGCCTTACTAGCGGCTTAAACACCGGGGAGCTGTTTTTT.

This clone was detected only a few times. V gene TRBV27 combines with J gene TRBJ1-1; D not certain. Germline loops: CDR1 MNHEY, CDR2 SMNVEV (reference sequence). V lost 2 bases and J 3 bases, leaving 10 bases between the germline ends. This CDR3 is 14 amino acids long. CDR3 in amino acids: CASSLHGTDTEAFF. Written as DNA, the CDR3 is TGTGCCAGCAGTTTACACGGTACCGACACTGAAGCTTTCTTT.

This clone was picked up a small number of times. This chain links TRBV11-2 with TRBJ1-2; D is unclear. Germline V gene data show CDR1 as SGHAT and CDR2 as FQNNGV. This CDR3 spans 13 amino acids. V was cut by 0 bases and J by 2 bases, with 4 bases left in between. The CDR3 DNA is TGTGCCAGCAGCTTAGATCGGAACTATGGCTACACCTTC. This codes for CASSLDRNYGYTF. Full variable domain (outside the CDR3, taken from reference TRBV11-2 and TRBJ1-2): EAGVAQSPRYKIIEKRQSVAFWCNPISGHATLYWYQQILGQGPKLLIQFQNNGVVDDSQLPKDRFSAERLKGVDSTLKIQPAKLEDSAVYLCASSLDRNYGYTFGSGTRLTVV.

The genes are TRBV15 and TRBJ2-1; 9 positions match TRBD2. Germline CDR1 and CDR2: LNHNV and YYDKDF (reference sequence). After removal of 5 bases from V and 9 bases from J, the junction contained 11 bases not matched to a gene. This CDR3 comprises 15 residues. The CDR3 reads CATSVFSGSSVEQFF. The CDR3 coding sequence is TGTGCCACCAGCGTTTTTAGCGGGAGCTCTGTTGAGCAGTTCTTC. Filled out from reference TRBV15 and TRBJ2-1, the complete variable domain reads DAMVIQNPRYQVTQFGKPVTLSCSQTLNHNVMYWYQQKSSQAPKLLFHYYDKDFNNEADTPDNFQSRRPNTSFCFLDIRSPGLGDTAMYLCATSVFSGSSVEQFFGPGTRLTVL.

CDR3: CASSRTPYGYTF. CDR3 bases: TGTGCCAGCAGCCGGACCCCCTATGGCTACACCTTC. The chain joins TRBV7-2 to TRBJ1-2, with D unresolved. Germline assignment: CDR1 SGHTA and CDR2 FQGNSA. The CDR3 is 12 amino acids. V shed 5 bases and J shed 4 bases, with 8 bases lying between them.

V gene TRBV2 combines with J gene TRBJ2-2; 7 nucleotides agree with TRBD1. Trimming took 3 bases from V and 4 from J; bases not matched to a gene: 2. The CDR3 length is 14 residues. Per the germline V gene, CDR1 is SNHLY and CDR2 is FYNNEI. This chain's CDR3 is CASSERGRTGELFF. The DNA for the CDR3 is TGTGCCAGCAGTGAGAGGGGGCGCACCGGGGAGCTGTTTTTT.

The chain has TRBV27 and TRBJ1-1, with D possibly TRBD1 on 6 matching bases. The CDR3 covers 15 residues. Germline V gene data show CDR1 as MNHEY and CDR2 as SMNVEV (reference sequence). Deletions cut 5 bases from V and 2 bases from J, with 15 bases between. The CDR3: CASSAWTGGNTEAFF. In DNA, the CDR3 is TGTGCCAGCAGTGCCTGGACGGGGGGCAACACTGAAGCTTTCTTT.

V is TRBV25-1 and J is TRBJ1-2; D possibly corresponds to TRBD1 (6 bases). This CDR3 has 13 amino acids. V was shortened by 1 base and J by 8 bases, with 11 bases between the two germline ends. From germline, CDR1 is MGHDK and CDR2 SYGVNS. The CDR3 DNA reads as TGTGCCAGCAGTGAATGGGGGCAGGGCGGCTACACCTTC. Protein sequence: CASSEWGQGGYTF.

This clone appeared a single time. This chain uses TRBV5-4 with TRBJ1-4; D gene ambiguous. This CDR3 spans 13 amino acids. Trimming shortened V by 4 bases and J by 8 bases, and 12 bases separated the two germline ends. The germline gives CDR1 SGHNT, CDR2 YYREEE (reference sequence). CDR3 nucleotide sequence: TGTGCCAGCAGCGTCCCCCTTGGGGAAAAACTGTTTTTT. Protein product: CASSVPLGEKLFF. Drawing the rest from reference TRBV5-4 and TRBJ1-4, the complete variable domain is ETGVTQSPTHLIKTRGQQVTLRCSSQSGHNTVSWYQQALGQGPQFIFQYYREEENGRGNFPPRFSGLQFPNYSSELNVNALELDDSALYLCASSVPLGEKLFFGSGTQLSVL.

This chain joins TRBV5-1 and TRBJ2-3; D is unclear. Germline values: CDR1 SGHRS, CDR2 YFSETQ. The V gene lost 4 bases and the J gene lost 1 base, with 7 bases spanning the gap. The CDR3 totals 13 residues. CDR3 DNA sequence: TGCGCCAGCAGCGAACAGCGCACAGATACGCAGTATTTT. Protein sequence: CASSEQRTDTQYF.

The rearrangement joins TRBV29-1 to TRBJ1-6, with D possibly matching TRBD1 (5 bases). From germline, CDR1 is SQVTM and CDR2 ANQGSEA. CDR3 size: 13 residues. V lost 7 bases and J 7 bases, leaving 14 bases between the germline ends. CDR3: CSARDGMNSPLHF. In DNA form, the CDR3 reads TGCAGCGCTAGGGACGGGATGAATTCACCCCTCCACTTT.

This clone turned up a few times. The chain joins TRBV9 to TRBJ2-2, with D hard to call. Trimming left V 4 bases short and J 6 bases short, with 10 bases between. This CDR3 region has 13 residues. Germline CDR1 and CDR2: SGDLS and YYNGEE. In nucleotides, the CDR3 is TGTGCCAGCAGCCCTAATGGAGCCGGGGAGCTGTTTTTT. Its protein is CASSPNGAGELFF.

The J gene is TRBJ1-5, the V gene TRBV5-1; no firm D call. The germline CDR1 and CDR2 sequences are SGHRS and YFSETQ. CDR3 length: 13 residues. Deletions cut 0 bases from V and 4 bases from J, with 5 bases between. The CDR3 DNA reads as TGCGCCAGCAGCTTGGCAGCTAATCAGCCCCAGCATTTT. It is translated as CASSLAANQPQHF.

The J gene is TRBJ2-1, the V gene TRBV11-2; D is perhaps TRBD2 (6 bases). Germline V gene data show CDR1 as SGHAT and CDR2 as FQNNGV. The CDR3 sequence is 17 residues long. V lost 5 bases, J lost 12 bases, and 29 bases lay in between. In DNA form, the CDR3 reads TGTGCCAGCAGCCATATAAGGCCCCAGCGGGCCCTGAGGGCGCAGTTCTTC. Translating gives CASSHIRPQRALRAQFF.

This clone occurred a few times. J is TRBJ1-2 and V is TRBV19, with 11 positions matching TRBD1. CDR3 length equals 16 residues. J gave up 6 bases and V 3 bases, and 9 bases lay outside the gene matches. CDR1 and CDR2 from the germline V gene are LNHDA and SQIVND (reference sequence). The CDR3 here is CASSMAYPGQGDGYTF. The CDR3 coding sequence is TGTGCCAGTAGTATGGCTTATCCGGGACAGGGGGATGGCTACACCTTC.